Presented here are 25 T cell receptor beta chains from one specimen sequenced in a study of blood T cells in healthy people across ages. A second PCR, run for roughly 7 to 11 cycles, used a sample-barcoded 5' primer plus a J-beta primer mix. TCRdb re-called the 5' RACE reads through MiXCR, storing one row per CDR3 protein. The profile covers 1 million to 1.2 million distinct CDR3 sequences, with 35% to 45% appearing a single time and roughly 13% taken by the ten largest. Sequencing was done on a sample of blood. The receptors were gathered from a man between 18 and 29 years old in good health.

The V and J genes are TRBV12-3 or TRBV12-4 and TRBJ2-5; D possibly corresponds to TRBD2 (5 bases). This CDR3 region has 13 residues. Between the trimmed V and J ends, which lost 7 bases and 1 base, there was a span of 10 bases. The CDR3 spells CASTRRGQETQYF. CDR3 sequence (DNA): TGTGCCAGCACCCGACGGGGCCAAGAGACCCAGTACTTC.

The CDR3, as DNA: TGTGCCAGCAGCTTGCAGGGGAAGGGCTATGGCTACACCTTC. As protein: CASSLQGKGYGYTF. The chain is built from TRBV7-9 and TRBJ1-2; maybe TRBD1 (6 bases). The CDR3 has 14 amino acids. Germline values: CDR1 SEHNR, CDR2 FQNEAQ (reference sequence). Trimming left V 3 bases short and J 4 bases short, with 12 bases between. The entire variable domain, with the rest obtained from reference TRBV7-9 and TRBJ1-2, is as follows: DTGVSQNPRHKITKRGQNVTFRCDPISEHNRLYWYRQTLGQGPEFLTYFQNEAQLEKSRLLSDRFSAERPKGSFSTLEIQRTEQGDSAMYLCASSLQGKGYGYTFGSGTRLTVV.

This clonotype was recorded many times. The chain recombines TRBV27 with TRBJ2-7; D perhaps matches TRBD2 (5 bases). Germline V CDR1 and CDR2: MNHEY, SMNVEV (reference sequence). CDR3 length: 15 residues. Trimming shortened V by 0 bases and J by 6 bases, and 15 bases separated the two germline ends. CDR3 sequence: CASSLSEVGSGEQYF. The CDR3 DNA reads as TGTGCCAGCAGTTTATCGGAGGTGGGGTCCGGCGAGCAGTACTTC.

This chain connects TRBV4-1 to TRBJ1-1; D is unresolved. Germline V gives CDR1 MGHRA, CDR2 YSYEKL. This CDR3 has 14 residues. V was clipped by 1 base and J by 0 bases, with 6 bases between them. CDR3 residues: CASSQVVVNTEAFF. CDR3 DNA: TGCGCCAGCAGCCAAGTTGTGGTGAACACTGAAGCTTTCTTT.

There are many counts of this clonotype. This chain connects TRBV5-4 to TRBJ1-2, with 8 bases identical to TRBD1. V lost 0 bases, J lost 4 bases, and 5 bases stayed unmatched. CDR3 length: 15 residues. The germline CDR1 and CDR2 sequences are SGHNT and YYREEE (reference sequence). CDR3: CASSLDSGQGYGYTF. In DNA form, the CDR3 reads TGTGCCAGCAGCTTGGATTCCGGACAGGGCTATGGCTACACCTTC.

The rearrangement uses TRBV27 and TRBJ2-3, with 9 bases fitting TRBD2. The CDR3 runs to 16 residues. The V segment lost 6 bases and the J segment 4 bases; nucleotides outside the gene matches: 11. Germline V lookup: CDR1 MNHEY, CDR2 SMNVEV (reference sequence). CDR3 sequence: CASSLTGVAGADTQYF. CDR3 bases: TGTGCCAGCAGCCTCACCGGGGTAGCGGGGGCAGATACGCAGTATTTT.

This clonotype was seen more than once but under ten times. The CDR3 region is CASSFRDYYNEQFF. CDR3 DNA sequence: TGTGCCAGCAGCTTCCGGGACTACTACAATGAGCAGTTCTTC. The chain couples TRBV7-2 to TRBJ2-1; 7 positions match TRBD2. V shed 3 bases, J shed 3 bases, and the junction held 2 bases outside the gene matches. The CDR3 consists of 14 residues. Germline assignment: CDR1 SGHTA and CDR2 FQGNSA.

The chain carries TRBV20-1 and TRBJ1-2; D remains unclear. V was trimmed by 0 bases and J by 4 bases, leaving 12 bases between them. The CDR3 is 14 residues long. Germline values: CDR1 DFQATT, CDR2 SNEGSKA (reference sequence). CDR3 DNA: TGCAGTGCTAGAGATGTGGACCTGGGCTATGGCTACACCTTC. Protein sequence: CSARDVDLGYGYTF.

This clonotype was counted only a few times. This chain links TRBV27 with TRBJ2-7; 8 bases align to TRBD2. The CDR3 covers 14 residues. Germline V gene lookup returns CDR1 MNHEY and CDR2 SMNVEV (reference sequence). V gave up 1 base and J gave up 7 bases; unmatched junction bases: 6. The CDR3 bases are TGTGCCAGCAGTTTATACGGGGGGGCTGGAGAGCAGTACTTC. Protein product: CASSLYGGAGEQYF.

The sample holds a few counts of this clonotype. The chain recombines TRBV5-1 with TRBJ2-1, with D tentatively TRBD2 (5 bases). CDR1 SGHRS and CDR2 YFSETQ come from the germline V gene. The ends were cut back, 4 bases at V and 6 bases at J, with 17 bases in the middle. The CDR3 sequence is 15 residues long. DNA for the CDR3: TGCGCCAGCAGCCTACCGGGATCACCTCTCAATGAGCAGTTCTTC. Translated: CASSLPGSPLNEQFF.

The chain has TRBV6-5 and TRBJ2-1; possible D gene TRBD2, 6 bases. Germline loops: CDR1 MNHEY, CDR2 SVGAGI. The CDR3 consists of 15 residues. Trimming shortened V by 2 bases and J by 4 bases, and 12 bases separated the two germline ends. CDR3 DNA: TGTGCCAGCAGTTACGCGGACGGGGGTTACAATGAGCAGTTCTTC. Translating it yields CASSYADGGYNEQFF.

The chain has TRBV14 and TRBJ2-5; possible D gene TRBD1, 6 bases. The end of the DNA aligns better with TRBJ2-4, so the J call may be wrong. Germline CDR1 and CDR2: SGHDN and FVKESK. The CDR3 sequence is 15 residues long. The chain's CDR3 is CASGPRGLAKNIQYF. DNA for the CDR3: TGTGCCAGCGGGCCCAGGGGTTTAGCCAAAAACATTCAGTACTTC.

The chain employs TRBV5-6 and TRBJ1-4; no reliable D call. V shed 3 bases and J shed 7 bases, with 13 bases lying between them. Germline-derived CDR1 and CDR2 are SGHDT and YYEEEE. The CDR3 extends over 14 amino acids. The CDR3 nucleotides are TGTGCCAGCAGCTCCTGGGGTCGTGGTGAAAAACTGTTTTTT. The encoded protein is CASSSWGRGEKLFF.

The rearrangement links TRBV5-1 to TRBJ2-7; 11 bases are shared with TRBD1. CDR1 is SGHRS and CDR2 is YFSETQ in the germline V gene. J gave up 2 bases and V 3 bases, and 13 bases lay outside the gene matches. This CDR3 has 18 residues. CDR3 sequence: CASSSSGQGASLPYEQYF. CDR3 DNA: TGCGCCAGCAGCTCGAGTGGACAGGGGGCTAGTCTACCCTACGAGCAGTACTTC.

This sequence joins TRBV27 and TRBJ2-4; no reliable D call. V lost 6 bases to trimming and J lost 13 bases, with 22 bases between them. Germline CDR1 is MNHEY and CDR2 is SMNVEV (reference sequence). CDR3 length: 14 residues. This CDR3 reads CASRGSGSHNEQYF. DNA of the CDR3: TGTGCCAGCAGAGGGTCGGGCAGCCACAATGAGCAGTACTTC.

The chain joins TRBV12-3 or TRBV12-4 to TRBJ1-5; the D is unclear. There are 12 residues in the CDR3. Trimming cost V 5 bases and J 5 bases, with 7 bases left between them. This CDR3 is CASSGRYQPQHF. In DNA form, the CDR3 reads TGTGCCAGCAGTGGACGTTATCAGCCCCAGCATTTT.

The rearrangement joins TRBV4-3 to TRBJ2-5, with 10 bases fitting TRBD2. CDR1 and CDR2 (germline): LGHNA, YSLEER. Trimming at V came to 2 bases and at J to 5 bases, leaving 8 bases not matched to a gene. CDR3 length: 16 residues. CDR3 nucleotides: TGCGCCAGCAGCCAAAGGACCGGACTAGCGGCGGAGACCCAGTACTTC. Its translation: CASSQRTGLAAETQYF.

This clonotype showed up just a few times. The V and J genes are TRBV2 and TRBJ1-1; 7 bases match TRBD1. The V gene end was trimmed by 4 bases and the J gene end by 7 bases; junction bases not matched to a gene: 6. This CDR3 spans 13 amino acids. Germline V gene sequence: CDR1 SNHLY, CDR2 FYNNEI. DNA for the CDR3: TGTGCCAGCAGTGGTTACCGGGACAGTGAAGCTTTCTTT. This encodes CASSGYRDSEAFF.

This clonotype came up many times. The chain recombines TRBV12-3 or TRBV12-4 with TRBJ2-7, with D tentatively TRBD2 (5 bases). V was trimmed by 7 bases and J by 3 bases, leaving 16 bases between them. The CDR3 contains 14 residues. The CDR3 sequence is CASTKADGVYEQYF. CDR3 DNA: TGTGCCAGCACCAAGGCGGACGGGGTCTACGAGCAGTACTTC.

This clonotype turned up a few times. The gene calls are TRBV9 and TRBJ2-3; D is ambiguous. The germline V gene has CDR1 SGDLS and CDR2 YYNGEE. Trimming removed 3 bases at V and 0 bases at J, with 8 bases between. This CDR3 has 14 residues. CDR3 residues: CASSAGPSTDTQYF. The CDR3 DNA is TGTGCCAGCAGCGCCGGGCCAAGCACAGATACGCAGTATTTT.

In its sample, this clonotype was seen a few times. J is TRBJ2-3 and V is TRBV27, with 8 bases lining up with TRBD1. J gave up 4 bases and V 2 bases, and 8 bases lay outside the gene matches. The germline CDR1 and CDR2 sequences are MNHEY and SMNVEV (reference sequence). There are 16 residues in the CDR3. The DNA of the CDR3 is TGTGCCAGCAGTTTAAAGGGCAGGGGGCGCCCAGATACGCAGTATTTT. Protein sequence: CASSLKGRGRPDTQYF.

The J gene is TRBJ2-5, the V gene TRBV20-1; the match to TRBD2 covers 8 bases. The DNA matches TRBJ2-7 better at its end, which makes the J call doubtful. CDR1 DFQATT and CDR2 SNEGSKA come from the germline V gene (reference sequence). The CDR3 has 13 amino acids. The DNA of the CDR3 is TGCAGTGCTAGTAGCGGGGATGTTTACGAGCAGTACTTC. It specifies CSASSGDVYEQYF.

The gene calls are TRBV6-2 or TRBV6-3 and TRBJ1-1; 7 bases align to TRBD1. The V gene's germline CDR1 is MNHEY and CDR2 SVGEGT. The CDR3 is 15 residues long. J lost 6 bases, V lost 6 bases, and 13 bases had no gene match. DNA of the CDR3: TGTGCCAGCAGGCAGATAAGGGGGCTTAAGGCTGAAGCTTTCTTT. Translation: CASRQIRGLKAEAFF.

The chain carries TRBV5-1 and TRBJ1-4; D is uncertain. From germline, CDR1 is SGHRS and CDR2 YFSETQ. V was shortened by 2 bases and J by 8 bases, with 13 bases between the two germline ends. The CDR3 length is 14 residues. The CDR3 protein is CASSFGSLPEKLFF. CDR3 in DNA: TGCGCCAGCAGCTTTGGGAGTTTACCGGAAAAACTGTTTTTT.

On this clonotype itself: Possible read error: a much larger clone is one base away. The J gene is TRBJ1-2, the V gene TRBV2; 7 bases match TRBD1. Germline V gene lookup returns CDR1 SNHLY and CDR2 FYNNEI. The CDR3 runs 13 residues. The CDR3 coding sequence is TGTGCCAGCAAACCTAGACAGGGATATGACTACACCTTC. It specifies CASKPRQGYDYTF.